Each of the 6 T cell receptor beta chains below was sequenced from the same sample in a study of cytomegalovirus exposure and HLA in healthy donors. Clones were read by immunoSEQ multiplex PCR, and TCRdb kept only the in-frame ones, dropping some. In the table there are over 150,000 clones, approximately 86% of which are singletons. Specimen: PBMCs. Receptors were obtained from a human donor in good health.

This chain joins TRBV10-3 and TRBJ2-4; D unresolved. V was trimmed by 7 bases and J by 10 bases, leaving 14 bases between them. Germline values: CDR1 ENHRY, CDR2 SYGVKD. There are 12 residues in the CDR3. CDR3 sequence: CAITLVAGIQYF. In nucleotides, the CDR3 is TGTGCCATCACTCTAGTAGCTGGTATTCAGTACTTC.

This clone was found once. The junction and the germline gene differ at one end; a read error may be behind it. The rearrangement links TRBV20-1 to TRBJ1-2; tentative D call: TRBD1 (6 bases). Germline lookup yields CDR1 DFQATT and CDR2 SNEGSKA (reference sequence). The CDR3 is 11 amino acids. The CDR3 nucleotides are TGCAGTGCTAGGGCAGGACAGCAAGTTCCCTTC. Encoded protein: CSARAGQQVPF.

The chain employs TRBV18 and TRBJ2-1; D remains ambiguous. The CDR3 spans 13 residues. V lost 0 bases, J lost 10 bases, and 10 bases lay in between. Per germline, CDR1 KGHSH and CDR2 LQKENI. The CDR3 sequence is CASSPPAVWEQFF. CDR3 in DNA: TGTGCCAGCTCACCACCGGCCGTTTGGGAGCAGTTCTTC.

In the case of this clone: Within the sample, other DNA sequences also encode this same CDR3. The J gene is TRBJ1-1, the V gene TRBV7-9; possible D gene TRBD1, 6 bases. Trimming removed 6 bases from V and 4 bases from J, with 12 bases in between. Germline CDR1 SEHNR, CDR2 FQNEAQ (reference sequence). This CDR3 has 13 residues. This CDR3 reads CASSPTGLTEAFF. The CDR3 nucleotides are TGTGCCAGCAGTCCGACAGGACTCACTGAAGCTTTCTTT.

This clone turned up a few times. This chain uses TRBV4-3 with TRBJ1-5, with 7 positions matching TRBD1. The ends lost 0 bases at V and 5 bases at J; junction bases unmatched: 7. CDR3 length: 16 amino acids. The germline V gene encodes CDR1 LGHNA and CDR2 YSLEER. CDR3 in amino acids: CASSQDSGQDYQPQHF. CDR3 sequence (DNA): TGCGCCAGCAGCCAAGATAGTGGACAGGATTATCAGCCCCAGCATTTT.

The chain recombines TRBV4-1 with TRBJ1-2; 8 nucleotides line up with TRBD1. This CDR3 is 13 amino acids long. After removal of 4 bases from V and 7 bases from J, the junction contained 5 bases not matched to a gene. The germline CDR1 and CDR2 sequences are MGHRA and YSYEKL. The CDR3 DNA sequence: TGCGCCAGCAGCCGGACAGGGCCCGCTGGCTACACCTTC. This codes for CASSRTGPAGYTF.